This entry lists 21 T cell receptor beta chains sequenced from one sample in a study of T-cell memory formation after mild COVID-19. TCRdb recomputed calls from the 5' RACE reads with MiXCR, one row per CDR3 protein. Among some 57,000 distinct CDR3 sequences listed, 9% to 15% were seen once. The sequenced sample was PBMCs or a T cell subset sorted from them (not recorded which). The receptors shown here come from a man aged 18 to 30 who had mild COVID-19 (a few samples of this study predate the infection). Cell type and time point are not known.

This clonotype was picked up many times. The CDR3 bases are TGCGCCAGCAGCCAAGATATGACTAGCGGGGGGGCCGCTGAGCAGTTCTTC. Translated: CASSQDMTSGGAAEQFF. The chain employs TRBV4-3 and TRBJ2-1, with 14 bases aligning to TRBD2. The V gene's germline CDR1 is LGHNA and CDR2 YSLEER. The CDR3 covers 17 residues. The V and J ends lost 0 bases and 9 bases, in that order; junction bases with no gene match: 7.

This clonotype turned up a few times. This sequence joins TRBV12-3 or TRBV12-4 and TRBJ1-2, with 7 bases identical to TRBD1. The CDR3 runs to 13 residues. V lost 6 bases to trimming and J lost 6 bases; unmatched junction nucleotides: 7. The CDR3 coding sequence is TGTGCCAGCAGCCGACAGGGTTCCCATGGCTACACCTTC. Translation gives CASSRQGSHGYTF.

The V gene is TRBV5-1, the J gene TRBJ2-7; TRBD1 matches at 11 bases. The trim removed 3 bases at V and 3 bases at J, leaving 5 bases unmatched. CDR3 length equals 15 residues. Germline V lookup: CDR1 SGHRS, CDR2 YFSETQ. The CDR3 DNA follows: TGCGCCAGCAGCTGTCGGGACAGGGGGATCTACGAGCAGTACGTC. Translating it yields CASSCRDRGIYEQYV.

This clonotype has ten or more counts. The rearrangement uses TRBV6-5 and TRBJ2-7; D might be TRBD1 or TRBD2, each matching 6 bases. This CDR3 is 16 amino acids long. Germline CDR1 and CDR2: MNHEY and SVGAGI. V shed 0 bases and J shed 2 bases, with 14 bases lying between them. The CDR3 region is CASSYSELGGTYEQYF. In nucleotides, the CDR3 is TGTGCCAGCAGTTACTCGGAGCTAGGGGGGACCTACGAGCAGTACTTC.

This clonotype has a handful of counts. The chain carries TRBV4-3 and TRBJ2-4, with 12 bases fitting TRBD2. The V gene's germline CDR1 is LGHNA and CDR2 YSLEER. The CDR3 sequence is 16 residues long. The J segment lost 8 bases and the V segment lost 1 base, leaving 6 bases of the junction unmatched. DNA of the CDR3: TGCGCCAGCAGCCAAGGGACTAGCGGGGAGGGGGACATTCAGTACTTC. It is translated as CASSQGTSGEGDIQYF.

This rearrangement joins TRBV14 to TRBJ2-5, with D unclear. V lost 4 bases to trimming and J lost 5 bases, with 14 bases between them. The CDR3 spans 14 residues. Germline CDR1 and CDR2: SGHDN and FVKESK. CDR3 in amino acids: CASSRDFVEETQYF. CDR3 DNA sequence: TGTGCCAGCAGCCGGGATTTCGTGGAGGAGACCCAGTACTTC. The whole variable domain, remainder taken from reference TRBV14 and TRBJ2-5, is EAGVTQFPSHSVIEKGQTVTLRCDPISGHDNLYWYRRVMGKEIKFLLHFVKESKQDESGMPNNRFLAERTGGTYSTLKVQPAELEDSGVYFCASSRDFVEETQYFGPGTRLLVL.

This chain links TRBV7-8 with TRBJ2-3; D is perhaps TRBD1 or TRBD2 (5 bases each). The CDR3 spans 13 residues. Germline CDR1 and CDR2: SGHVS and FQNEAQ. V lost 6 bases and J 0 bases, leaving 7 bases between the germline ends. The CDR3 nucleotides are TGTGCCAGCAGGTGGGGGAGCACAGATACGCAGTATTTT. Amino acid sequence: CASRWGSTDTQYF.

This clonotype was seen only a few times. The V gene is TRBV7-3, the J gene TRBJ1-1; TRBD1 is a possible D gene (5 bases). V lost 5 bases to trimming and J lost 2 bases, with 9 bases between them. This CDR3 comprises 13 residues. Germline CDR1 reads SGHTA; CDR2 reads FQGTGA. CDR3 nucleotides: TGTGCCAGCAGCGAGACAGTAAACACTGAAGCTTTCTTT. The encoded protein is CASSETVNTEAFF. The full variable domain, its missing parts supplied by reference TRBV7-3 and TRBJ1-1, is GAGVSQTPSNKVTEKGKYVELRCDPISGHTALYWYRQSLGQGPEFLIYFQGTGAADDSGLPNDRFFAVRPEGSVSTLKIQRTERGDSAVYLCASSETVNTEAFFGQGTRLTVV.

With regard to this clonotype: Sequence at one end of the junction differs from germline and may be a read error. The rearrangement joins TRBV5-4 to TRBJ2-3; D remains ambiguous. There are 14 residues in the CDR3. CDR1 is SGHNT, CDR2 YYREEE, per germline (reference sequence). The CDR3 DNA sequence: TGTGCCAGCAGCTTAAAATCCCCCACACATACGCAGTATTTT. Protein: CASSLKSPTHTQYF. The full variable domain, in which reference TRBV5-4 and TRBJ2-3 provide the parts outside the CDR3, is ETGVTQSPTHLIKTRGQQVTLRCSSQSGHNTVSWYQQALGQGPQFIFQYYREEENGRGNFPPRFSGLQFPNYSSELNVNALELDDSALYLCASSLKSPTHTQYFGPGTRLTVL.

The chain has TRBV20-1 and TRBJ2-7, with 7 nucleotides matching TRBD2. The CDR3 extends over 15 amino acids. Germline CDR1 reads DFQATT; CDR2 reads SNEGSKA (reference sequence). V was pared by 3 bases and J by 3 bases, with 11 bases of the junction left unmatched. The CDR3 spells CSASILSGINYEQYF. The CDR3 DNA sequence: TGCAGTGCTAGCATTTTAAGCGGGATAAACTACGAGCAGTACTTC.

The table lists this clonotype with many counts. The rearrangement uses TRBV9 and TRBJ2-3; D not certain. There are 12 residues in the CDR3. Trimming cost V 3 bases and J 2 bases, with 4 bases left between them. CDR1 SGDLS and CDR2 YYNGEE come from the germline V gene. The CDR3 loop is CASSGVTDTQYF. The CDR3 DNA reads TGTGCCAGCAGCGGGGTCACAGATACGCAGTATTTT.

The rearrangement uses TRBV12-5 and TRBJ1-1; D is possibly TRBD1 (5 bases). CDR3 length: 18 amino acids. The V and J ends lost 0 bases and 1 base respectively, with 18 bases between them. Per germline, CDR1 LGHNT and CDR2 FRNRAP. The CDR3 nucleotides read TGTGCTAGTGGTTTGGTACTGGGGTTTCGGGGCCAGAACACTGAAGCTTTCTTT. This translates into CASGLVLGFRGQNTEAFF.

This sequence joins TRBV6-6 and TRBJ1-5; D is uncertain. Germline lookup yields CDR1 MNHNY and CDR2 SVGAGI (reference sequence). This CDR3 spans 14 amino acids. V was pared by 6 bases and J by 0 bases, with 9 bases between. CDR3 sequence: CASSPSDSNQPQHF. Here the CDR3 DNA reads TGTGCCAGCAGCCCCAGCGATAGCAATCAGCCCCAGCATTTT.

J is TRBJ2-1 and V is TRBV18, with D uncertain. The V gene lost 4 bases and the J gene lost 10 bases, with 14 bases spanning the gap. The germline V gene has CDR1 KGHSH and CDR2 LQKENI. This CDR3 comprises 13 residues. This CDR3 reads CASSLSPAAEQFF. The CDR3 coding sequence is TGTGCCAGCTCACTAAGTCCGGCGGCCGAGCAGTTCTTC.

The rearrangement links TRBV6-2 or TRBV6-3 to TRBJ1-5; maybe TRBD1 (5 bases). Trimming stripped 6 bases from V and 6 bases from J, with 21 bases between. Germline assignment: CDR1 MNHEY and CDR2 SVGEGT. The length of the CDR3 is 16 residues. CDR3 residues: CASSPGGGGFGQPQHF. The CDR3 DNA reads as TGTGCCAGCAGCCCGGGGGGGGGAGGGTTTGGTCAGCCCCAGCATTTT.

This clonotype was seen many times. The gene calls are TRBV29-1 and TRBJ2-7; perhaps D is TRBD1 or TRBD2 (5 bases each). The germline gives CDR1 SQVTM, CDR2 ANQGSEA. Deletions cut 5 bases from V and 2 bases from J, with 10 bases between. CDR3 length equals 12 residues. The CDR3 loop reads CSVRDQPYEQYF. The CDR3, as DNA: TGCAGCGTTAGGGACCAGCCCTACGAGCAGTACTTC.

Many counts were recorded for this clonotype. This chain joins TRBV6-5 and TRBJ2-3; D unresolved. V lost 6 bases to trimming and J lost 6 bases, with 10 bases between them. From germline, CDR1 is MNHEY and CDR2 SVGAGI. The CDR3 has 12 amino acids. CDR3: CASRSLVDTQYF. As DNA, the CDR3 is TGTGCCAGCAGAAGCCTAGTGGATACGCAGTATTTT.

The chain is built from TRBV7-2 and TRBJ2-3, with 10 bases that match TRBD2. Germline V gene sequence: CDR1 SGHTA, CDR2 FQGNSA. V lost 8 bases, J lost 5 bases, and 7 bases stayed unmatched. This CDR3 has 14 amino acids. CDR3: CASGASGGVDTQYF. Written as DNA, the CDR3 is TGTGCCAGCGGGGCTAGCGGGGGTGTAGATACGCAGTATTTT. The variable domain in full, completed from reference TRBV7-2 and TRBJ2-3, reads GAGVSQSPSNKVTEKGKDVELRCDPISGHTALYWYRQSLGQGLEFLIYFQGNSAPDKSGLPSDRFSAERTGGSVSTLTIQRTQQEDSAVYLCASGASGGVDTQYFGPGTRLTVL.

Of note for this clonotype: This may be a read error: a much more frequent sequence differs by one nucleotide. The CDR3 DNA is TGTGCCAGCAGCGGACAGGGTAGCCAGCCCAAGCATTTT. This gives the protein CASSGQGSQPKHF. The chain combines TRBV7-6 with TRBJ1-5; TRBD1 agrees at 8 bases. This CDR3 spans 13 amino acids. Germline V gene sequence: CDR1 SGHVS, CDR2 FNYEAQ.

The table lists this clonotype with a few counts. The V and J genes are TRBV5-4 and TRBJ2-7; D possibly matches TRBD1 or TRBD2 (5 bases each). V was cut by 4 bases and J by 1 base, with 15 bases left in between. The CDR3 sequence is 15 residues long. Germline V gene data show CDR1 as SGHNT and CDR2 as YYREEE (reference sequence). In DNA form, the CDR3 reads TGTGCCAGCAGCCCCGACGGGACGTATTCCTACGAGCAGTACTTC. Its translation is CASSPDGTYSYEQYF. Supplemented by reference TRBV5-4 and TRBJ2-7, the full variable domain reads ETGVTQSPTHLIKTRGQQVTLRCSSQSGHNTVSWYQQALGQGPQFIFQYYREEENGRGNFPPRFSGLQFPNYSSELNVNALELDDSALYLCASSPDGTYSYEQYFGPGTRLTVT.

This clonotype was seen a few times. V and J are TRBV20-1 and TRBJ2-3, with D perhaps matching TRBD1 (5 bases). The germline CDR1 and CDR2 sequences are DFQATT and SNEGSKA (reference sequence). The V end was cut by 6 bases, the J end by 3 bases, with 16 bases between. The CDR3 runs 14 residues. The CDR3 nucleotides are TGCAGTGCCCCGGACCCAGGGCGAACAGATACGCAGTATTTT. Its translation is CSAPDPGRTDTQYF.